This TCR beta chain was sequenced for a study of OX40 agonist ivuxolimab in advanced cancers. Measured with immunoSEQ multiplex PCR; TCRdb has only the in-frame clones, and not every one. The table has about 50,000 clones, about 90% seen once. About this clone itself: Its antigen is not known.

General study findings and limits: Expanded peripheral T-cell antigen specificity went undetermined. It was also the case that some nonresponders had low normalized T-cell clonal expansion. Clones of CD4+ and CD8+ blood T cells grew by week 6 at doses of 0.1 to 3.0 mg/kg.

Losses at the gene ends were 0 bases for V and 9 bases for J; bases not matched to a gene: 5. The CDR3 contains 16 residues. The germline gives CDR1 SGDLS, CDR2 YYNGEE. The clonotype was recovered from an adult with an advanced solid tumor such as melanoma, head and neck, liver or kidney cancer. This specimen was CD4+ or CD8+ T cells sorted from blood, taken in a trial of the OX40 agonist ivuxolimab. The chain employs TRBV9 and TRBJ2-1; 14 bases align to TRBD2. The CDR3 reads CASSVEGLAGVSEQFF. The CDR3 DNA follows: TGTGCCAGCAGCGTAGAGGGACTAGCGGGAGTATCTGAGCAGTTCTTC.